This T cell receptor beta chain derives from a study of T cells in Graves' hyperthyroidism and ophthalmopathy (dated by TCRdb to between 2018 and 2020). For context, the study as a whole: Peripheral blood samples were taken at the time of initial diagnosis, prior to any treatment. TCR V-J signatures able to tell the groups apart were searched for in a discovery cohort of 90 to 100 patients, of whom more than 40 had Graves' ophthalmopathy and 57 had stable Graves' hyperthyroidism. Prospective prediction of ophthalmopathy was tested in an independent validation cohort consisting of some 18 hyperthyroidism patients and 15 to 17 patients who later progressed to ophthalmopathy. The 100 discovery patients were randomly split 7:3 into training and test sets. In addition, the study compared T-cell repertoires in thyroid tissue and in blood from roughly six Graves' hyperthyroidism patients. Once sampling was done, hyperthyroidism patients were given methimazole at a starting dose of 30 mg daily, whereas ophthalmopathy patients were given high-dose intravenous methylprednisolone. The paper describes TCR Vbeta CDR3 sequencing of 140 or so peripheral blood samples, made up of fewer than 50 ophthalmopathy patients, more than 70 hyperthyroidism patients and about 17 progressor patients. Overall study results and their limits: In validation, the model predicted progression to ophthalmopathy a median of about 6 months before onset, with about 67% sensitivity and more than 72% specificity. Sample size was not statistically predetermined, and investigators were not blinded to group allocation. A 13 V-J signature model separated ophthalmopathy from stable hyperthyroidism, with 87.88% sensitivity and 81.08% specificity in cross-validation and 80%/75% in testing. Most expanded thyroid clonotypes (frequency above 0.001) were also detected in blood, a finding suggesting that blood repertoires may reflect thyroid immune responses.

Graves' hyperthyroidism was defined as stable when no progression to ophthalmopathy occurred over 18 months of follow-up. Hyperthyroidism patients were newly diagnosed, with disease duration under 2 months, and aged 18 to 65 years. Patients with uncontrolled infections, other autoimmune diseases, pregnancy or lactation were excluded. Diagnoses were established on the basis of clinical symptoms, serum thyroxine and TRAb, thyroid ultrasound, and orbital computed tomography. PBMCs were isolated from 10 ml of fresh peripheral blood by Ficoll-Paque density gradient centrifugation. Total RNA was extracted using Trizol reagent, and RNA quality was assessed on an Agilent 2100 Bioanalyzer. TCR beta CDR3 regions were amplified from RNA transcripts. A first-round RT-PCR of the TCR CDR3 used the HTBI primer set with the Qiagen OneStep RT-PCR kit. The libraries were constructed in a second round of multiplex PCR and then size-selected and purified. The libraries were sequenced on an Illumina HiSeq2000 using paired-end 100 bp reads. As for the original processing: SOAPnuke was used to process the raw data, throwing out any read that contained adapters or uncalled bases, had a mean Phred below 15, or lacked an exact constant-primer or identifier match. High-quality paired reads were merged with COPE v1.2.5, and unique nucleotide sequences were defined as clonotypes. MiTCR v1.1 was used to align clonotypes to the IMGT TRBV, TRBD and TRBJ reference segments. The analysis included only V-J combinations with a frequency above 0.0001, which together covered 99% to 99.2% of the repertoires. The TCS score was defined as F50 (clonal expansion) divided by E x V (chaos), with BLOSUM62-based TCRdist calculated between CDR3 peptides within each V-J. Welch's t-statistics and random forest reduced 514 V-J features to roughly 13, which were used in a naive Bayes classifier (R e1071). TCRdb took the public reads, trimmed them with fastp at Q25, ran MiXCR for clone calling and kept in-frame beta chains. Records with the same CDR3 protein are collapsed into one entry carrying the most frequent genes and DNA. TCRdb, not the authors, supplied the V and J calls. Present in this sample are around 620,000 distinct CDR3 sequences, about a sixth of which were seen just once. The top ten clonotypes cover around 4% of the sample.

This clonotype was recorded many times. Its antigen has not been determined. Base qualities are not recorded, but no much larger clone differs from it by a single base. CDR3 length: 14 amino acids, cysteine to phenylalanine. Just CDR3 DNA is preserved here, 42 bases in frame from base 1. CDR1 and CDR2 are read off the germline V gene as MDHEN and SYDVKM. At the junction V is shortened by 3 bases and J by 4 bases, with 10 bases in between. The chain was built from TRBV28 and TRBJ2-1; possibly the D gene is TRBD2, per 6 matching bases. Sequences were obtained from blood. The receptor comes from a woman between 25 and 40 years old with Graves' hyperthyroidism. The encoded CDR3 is CASSLTRSYNEQFF. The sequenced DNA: TGTGCCAGCAGTTTGACTAGATCTTACAATGAGCAGTTCTTC. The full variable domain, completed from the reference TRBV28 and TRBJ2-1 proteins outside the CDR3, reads DVKVTQSSRYLVKRTGEKVFLECVQDMDHENMFWYRQDPGLGLRLIYFSYDVKMKEKGDIPEGYSVSREKKERFSLILESASTNQTSMYLCASSLTRSYNEQFFGPGTRLTVL.